The subject of this entry is one TCR beta chain. What it recognizes is unknown. The entry originates in a study of blood T cells in healthy people across ages. Study as a whole: Template switching picked up about one barcoded beta molecule for each two T cells. Study results and limitations: Naive CD4+ cell counts and diversity both ran higher in long-lived than in aged donors.

Alongside a J-beta primer mix, a sample-barcoded 5' primer served in a second PCR lasting about 7 to 12 cycles. One entry per CDR3 protein, called by TCRdb with MiXCR from the 5' RACE reads. The sample carries over 950,000 distinct CDR3 sequences, roughly 51% recorded once. Trimming took off 4 bases at V and 4 bases at J, with 8 bases between the two ends. There are 12 residues in the CDR3. Germline CDR1 and CDR2: SGHRS and YFSETQ. Sequenced material: blood. V and J are TRBV5-1 and TRBJ1-2, with unresolved D. The origin of this receptor is a woman aged 60-75 years in good health. In DNA, the CDR3 is TGCGCCAGCAGCACCGGAACCTATGGCTACACCTTC. It is translated as CASSTGTYGYTF.